This T cell receptor (beta chain) was captured in a study of CD8 T cells in Susac syndrome. RNA in amounts of roughly 0.5 to 1 ug was reverse transcribed with random hexamers. TCRdb recomputed calls from the immunoSEQ multiplex PCR reads with MiXCR, one row per CDR3 protein. The data show about 110,000 distinct CDR3 sequences, with about 96% seen just once and just over 0.095% held by the top ten. Trimming took 8 bases from V and 7 from J, leaving 17 bases between them. Germline CDR1 reads MDHEN; CDR2 reads SYDVKM. The CDR3 sequence is 13 residues long. The source is a human donor in good health. The sample consisted of CD4+ T cells from PBMCs. This chain joins TRBV28 and TRBJ1-2; perhaps TRBD1 as D (5 bases). Here the CDR3 reads CASGRQTRGGYTF. In nucleotides, the CDR3 is TGTGCCAGCGGTAGACAGACCCGGGGTGGCTACACCTTC.